This T cell receptor beta chain was captured by sequencing in a study of radiotherapy plus CTLA-4 blockade in lung cancer. Study-wide results and limits: The study found tumor-derived TCR clones expanded in blood after radiotherapy plus ipilimumab.

Patients in the study, people with chemo-refractory metastatic non-small-cell lung cancer, received focal radiation plus ipilimumab CTLA-4 blockade. Notes on this clone: The antigen remains unidentified.

Germline CDR1 SGHTA, CDR2 FQGNSA. The CDR3 consists of 14 residues. Between the trimmed V and J ends, which lost 5 bases and 5 bases, there was a span of 15 bases. Repertoires were generated with immunoSEQ multiplex PCR, while TCRdb's copy carries only in-frame clones and drops some. The profile shows roughly 85,000 clones, roughly 86% of them singletons. Here the sequenced sample was peripheral blood, taken from a patient treated with radiotherapy plus ipilimumab. This rearrangement joins TRBV7-2 to TRBJ2-5; D tentatively fits TRBD1 or TRBD2 (5 bases each). The receptor was isolated from a human donor with non-small cell lung cancer that progressed on radiotherapy plus ipilimumab. Here the CDR3 reads CASSTRVRGETQYF. CDR3 coding DNA: TGTGCCAGCAGCACCAGGGTCCGAGGGGAGACCCAGTACTTC.